Listed below are T cell receptor beta chains from one sample, sequenced in a study of cytomegalovirus exposure and HLA in healthy donors. Produced via immunoSEQ multiplex PCR; TCRdb's table is partial and in-frame only. The sample lists a few hundred thousand clones, under 80% occurring once. The sample was PBMCs. The receptors stem from a female donor in good health and CMV-seronegative. The CDR3 runs from the conserved cysteine through the conserved F or W. The D gene is left open where the match is weak. Size is omitted from some rows. Given values are once, few, many or a class for expanded clones.

clone_size: -
v_call: TRBV30
j_call: TRBJ2-7
d_call: TRBD1
cdr3_nt: TGTGCCTGGAGTGCACGAGGGTGGGACAGGTTAACCTACGAGCAGTACTTC
cdr3_aa: CAWSARGWDRLTYEQYF

clone_size: -
v_call: TRBV10-3
j_call: TRBJ1-4
d_call: -
cdr3_nt: TGTGCCATCAGTGATGCCCTACCACATCCAGGGACATTCCTCGCAACTAATGAAAAACTGTTTTTT
cdr3_aa: CAISDALPHPGTFLATNEKLFF

clone_size: few
v_call: TRBV28
j_call: TRBJ2-1
d_call: -
cdr3_nt: TGTGCCAGCAGTTCCAATAATTTTGGCCTTTCCTCCTACAATGAGCAGTTCTTC
cdr3_aa: CASSSNNFGLSSYNEQFF

clone_size: few
v_call: TRBV9
j_call: TRBJ2-1
d_call: TRBD2
cdr3_nt: TGTGCCAGCAGCGTGGGCTTTGGGACTAGCGGGATCAATGAGCAGTTCTTC
cdr3_aa: CASSVGFGTSGINEQFF

clone_size: -
v_call: TRBV4-1
j_call: TRBJ2-1
d_call: TRBD2
cdr3_nt: TGCGCCAGCAGCCATAGGGAGGGGAGCTCCTACAATGAGCAGTTCTTC
cdr3_aa: CASSHREGSSYNEQFF

clone_size: -
v_call: TRBV5-6
j_call: TRBJ2-3
d_call: -
cdr3_nt: TGTGCCAGCAGCTTCTTGGACAGTAGCACAGATACGCAGTATTTT
cdr3_aa: CASSFLDSSTDTQYF

clone_size: -
v_call: TRBV5-4
j_call: TRBJ2-7
d_call: -
cdr3_nt: TGTGCCAGCAGCTTGGAGCAAGGGGGACCCTCCTACGAGCAGTACTTC
cdr3_aa: CASSLEQGGPSYEQYF

clone_size: -
v_call: TRBV29-1
j_call: TRBJ2-7
d_call: -
cdr3_nt: TGCAGCGCTCAGGTCTCCTACGAGCAGTACTTC
cdr3_aa: CSAQVSYEQYF

clone_size: once
v_call: TRBV14
j_call: TRBJ2-5
d_call: TRBD2
cdr3_nt: TGTGCCAGCAGCCATCCCTGGACTAGCGGGGAAGAGACCCAGTACTTC
cdr3_aa: CASSHPWTSGEETQYF

clone_size: -
v_call: TRBV9
j_call: TRBJ2-5
d_call: -
cdr3_nt: TGTGCCAGCAGCGTAGCTCTACCGGCAGGGAGGGGGGAGACCCAGTACTTC
cdr3_aa: CASSVALPAGRGETQYF

clone_size: -
v_call: TRBV4-1
j_call: TRBJ2-1
d_call: -
cdr3_nt: TGCGCCAGCAGCCGGACTGGCTACAATGAGCAGTTCTTC
cdr3_aa: CASSRTGYNEQFF

clone_size: -
v_call: TRBV30
j_call: TRBJ1-5
d_call: TRBD1
cdr3_nt: TGTGCCTGGAGTCCAGGGGGCAAGAGCAATCAGCCCCAGCATTTT
cdr3_aa: CAWSPGGKSNQPQHF

clone_size: -
v_call: TRBV7-9
j_call: TRBJ1-1
d_call: TRBD1
cdr3_nt: TGTTCCAGCAGCAACCTCCGGGACAGGGGTTTCACTGAAGCTTTCTTT
cdr3_aa: CSSSNLRDRGFTEAFF

clone_size: -
v_call: TRBV7-9
j_call: TRBJ2-1
d_call: -
cdr3_nt: TGTGCCAGCAGCTCAGACAATGAGCAGTTCTTC
cdr3_aa: CASSSDNEQFF

clone_size: -
v_call: TRBV6-6
j_call: TRBJ2-1
d_call: -
cdr3_nt: TGTGCCAGCAACGGACTCCCCCATGAGCAGTTCTTC
cdr3_aa: CASNGLPHEQFF

clone_size: -
v_call: TRBV27
j_call: TRBJ1-1
d_call: -
cdr3_nt: TGTGCCAGCAGTCTGCAGGGAGGAGGCACTGAAGCTTTCTTT
cdr3_aa: CASSLQGGGTEAFF

clone_size: -
v_call: TRBV13
j_call: TRBJ1-2
d_call: -
cdr3_nt: TGTGCCAGCAGCTTAGGGTTAATGGACGAAGGGGATGGCTACACCTTC
cdr3_aa: CASSLGLMDEGDGYTF

clone_size: -
v_call: TRBV7-9
j_call: TRBJ2-7
d_call: -
cdr3_nt: TGTGCCATCGGCACCCCGACAGCCCGCTACGAGCAGTACTTC
cdr3_aa: CAIGTPTARYEQYF

clone_size: -
v_call: TRBV5-1
j_call: TRBJ1-1
d_call: TRBD1
cdr3_nt: TGCGCCAGCAGCAGACGCACAGGGGGCGGGACTGAAGCTTTCTTT
cdr3_aa: CASSRRTGGGTEAFF

clone_size: -
v_call: TRBV6-1
j_call: TRBJ1-4
d_call: -
cdr3_nt: TGTGCCAGTAAGGGGACTGCAACTAATGAAAAACTGTTTTTT
cdr3_aa: CASKGTATNEKLFF

clone_size: -
v_call: TRBV6-5
j_call: TRBJ2-3
d_call: TRBD2
cdr3_nt: TGTGCCAGCAGCTCCTTGGGAGGGCCCACAGATACGCAGTATTTT
cdr3_aa: CASSSLGGPTDTQYF

clone_size: -
v_call: TRBV4-1
j_call: TRBJ1-1
d_call: -
cdr3_nt: TGCGCCAGCAGCCAGACCCGACGGGGGAACACCGAAGCTTTCTTT
cdr3_aa: CASSQTRRGNTEAFF

clone_size: -
v_call: TRBV7-8
j_call: TRBJ2-1
d_call: TRBD1
cdr3_nt: TGTGCCAGCAGCCTAGGAGCAGGGGGCGCAGTTAATGAGCAGTTCTTC
cdr3_aa: CASSLGAGGAVNEQFF

clone_size: once
v_call: TRBV7-9
j_call: TRBJ2-2
d_call: -
cdr3_nt: TGTGCCAGCACCCCGCGTCTGGACACCGGGGAGCTGTTTTTT
cdr3_aa: CASTPRLDTGELFF

clone_size: -
v_call: TRBV5-1
j_call: TRBJ2-1
d_call: -
cdr3_nt: TGCGCCAGCAGCCCAGAGGGGACTCCCCAGTGGAATGAGCAGTTCTTC
cdr3_aa: CASSPEGTPQWNEQFF

clone_size: -
v_call: TRBV5-4
j_call: TRBJ2-3
d_call: -
cdr3_nt: TGTGCCAGCAGCTGGACCGGCGGGAAACTGGATACGCAGTATTTT
cdr3_aa: CASSWTGGKLDTQYF

clone_size: -
v_call: TRBV2
j_call: TRBJ2-5
d_call: -
cdr3_nt: TGTGCCAGCAGTGAAGCGCCAACAGGGCCAGGGGAGACCCAGTACTTC
cdr3_aa: CASSEAPTGPGETQYF

clone_size: -
v_call: TRBV7-9
j_call: TRBJ1-1
d_call: -
cdr3_nt: TGTTCCAGCAGCCCCACGGGGAACACTGAAGCTTTCTTT
cdr3_aa: CSSSPTGNTEAFF

clone_size: -
v_call: TRBV14
j_call: TRBJ1-2
d_call: -
cdr3_nt: TGTGCCAGCAGCCAAGAGTATTCGAGAGGCTACACCTTC
cdr3_aa: CASSQEYSRGYTF

clone_size: -
v_call: TRBV2
j_call: TRBJ2-3
d_call: TRBD2
cdr3_nt: TGTGCCAGCAGTGAGGGGCTAGCGGATCTCACAGATACGCAGTATTTT
cdr3_aa: CASSEGLADLTDTQYF

clone_size: few
v_call: TRBV19
j_call: TRBJ2-5
d_call: -
cdr3_nt: TGTGCCAGTAGTCGGTACGGAGTCCAAGAGACCCAGTACTTC
cdr3_aa: CASSRYGVQETQYF

clone_size: -
v_call: TRBV4-1
j_call: TRBJ1-4
d_call: -
cdr3_nt: TGCGCCAGCAGCCAAATTCTTAAGGGGACTGGGGAAAAACTGTTTTTT
cdr3_aa: CASSQILKGTGEKLFF

clone_size: -
v_call: TRBV5-8
j_call: TRBJ1-1
d_call: -
cdr3_nt: TGTGCCAGCAGCTTGGTACTGGGGACACACTACACTGAAGCTTTCTTT
cdr3_aa: CASSLVLGTHYTEAFF

clone_size: once
v_call: TRBV19
j_call: TRBJ2-1
d_call: -
cdr3_nt: TGTGCCAGTAGTAGGGGAGATTACAATGAGCAGTTCTTC
cdr3_aa: CASSRGDYNEQFF

clone_size: -
v_call: TRBV27
j_call: TRBJ2-7
d_call: TRBD2
cdr3_nt: TGTGCCAGCAGTGATGGGCTAGCGGGAGGAGAGCAGTACTTC
cdr3_aa: CASSDGLAGGEQYF

clone_size: -
v_call: TRBV6-5
j_call: TRBJ2-2
d_call: TRBD2
cdr3_nt: TGTGCCAGCAGTTACCCACTAGCGGGAGGGCTCGGGGAGCTGTTTTTT
cdr3_aa: CASSYPLAGGLGELFF

clone_size: -
v_call: TRBV6-6
j_call: TRBJ2-5
d_call: TRBD1
cdr3_nt: TGTGCCAGCAGTTATTCAGGGGGAGTAGAGACCCAGTACTTC
cdr3_aa: CASSYSGGVETQYF

clone_size: -
v_call: TRBV9
j_call: TRBJ2-1
d_call: TRBD2
cdr3_nt: TGTGCCAGCAGCCCCGCCGAGGGACTACCCTCCTACAATGAGCAGTTCTTC
cdr3_aa: CASSPAEGLPSYNEQFF

clone_size: -
v_call: TRBV11-3
j_call: TRBJ2-7
d_call: -
cdr3_nt: TGTGCCAGCAGCTTAGAGGTCGGGCAGGGCCTTACGCAGTACTTC
cdr3_aa: CASSLEVGQGLTQYF

clone_size: -
v_call: TRBV7-2
j_call: TRBJ2-7
d_call: TRBD2
cdr3_nt: TGTGCCAGCAGCTTAGTCGGGACTAGTGAGTCCGAGCAGTACTTC
cdr3_aa: CASSLVGTSESEQYF

clone_size: -
v_call: TRBV29-1
j_call: TRBJ2-7
d_call: -
cdr3_nt: TGCAGCGTTGAGACAGAGTTTCCGGGCTACGAGCAGTACTTC
cdr3_aa: CSVETEFPGYEQYF

clone_size: -
v_call: TRBV25-1
j_call: TRBJ2-3
d_call: TRBD1
cdr3_nt: TGTGCCAGCAGTGAGGACAGGGGGTATGGGGGCACAGATACGCAGTATTTT
cdr3_aa: CASSEDRGYGGTDTQYF

clone_size: -
v_call: TRBV19
j_call: TRBJ1-1
d_call: -
cdr3_nt: TGTGCCAGTAGAAAAACCCCAGGGTCAAATGAAGCTTTCTTT
cdr3_aa: CASRKTPGSNEAFF

clone_size: -
v_call: TRBV10-3
j_call: TRBJ2-7
d_call: -
cdr3_nt: TGTGCCATCAGCAACGGGAGCCCCTACGAGCAGTACTTC
cdr3_aa: CAISNGSPYEQYF

clone_size: -
v_call: TRBV6-1
j_call: TRBJ2-7
d_call: -
cdr3_nt: TGTGCCAGCAGTGAGAGCTTCACTAGGACCGACGAGCAGTACTTC
cdr3_aa: CASSESFTRTDEQYF

clone_size: -
v_call: TRBV5-5
j_call: TRBJ2-7
d_call: -
cdr3_nt: TGTGCCAGCAGCTCCGGACAAGTCTACGAGCAGTACTTC
cdr3_aa: CASSSGQVYEQYF

clone_size: -
v_call: TRBV28
j_call: TRBJ2-5
d_call: TRBD1
cdr3_nt: TGTGCCAGCAGCTATCAAACAGGGGGCGGGGGAGAGACCCAGTACTTC
cdr3_aa: CASSYQTGGGGETQYF

clone_size: -
v_call: TRBV7-9
j_call: TRBJ2-1
d_call: TRBD2
cdr3_nt: TGTGCCAGCAGATCTAGCGGGAGGGATTACAATGAGCAGTTCTTC
cdr3_aa: CASRSSGRDYNEQFF

clone_size: -
v_call: TRBV5-1
j_call: TRBJ2-3
d_call: -
cdr3_nt: TGCGCCAGCAGCTTGGACCCCGGGACAGATACGCAGTATTTT
cdr3_aa: CASSLDPGTDTQYF

clone_size: -
v_call: TRBV9
j_call: TRBJ2-5
d_call: TRBD2
cdr3_nt: TGTGCCAGCAGCGTAGAGGGACTAGCGGGAGCAGAGACCCAGTACTTC
cdr3_aa: CASSVEGLAGAETQYF